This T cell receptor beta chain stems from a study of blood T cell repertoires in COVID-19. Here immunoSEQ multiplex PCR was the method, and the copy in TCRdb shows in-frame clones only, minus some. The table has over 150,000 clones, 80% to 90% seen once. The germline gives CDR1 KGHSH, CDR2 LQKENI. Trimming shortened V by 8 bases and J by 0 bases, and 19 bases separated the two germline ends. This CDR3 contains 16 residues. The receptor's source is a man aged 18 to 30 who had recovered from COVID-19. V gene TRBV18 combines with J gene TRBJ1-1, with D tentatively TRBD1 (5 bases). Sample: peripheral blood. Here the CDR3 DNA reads TGTGCCAGCACCACGAGGGCGGGGACTATGAACACTGAAGCTTTCTTT. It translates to CASTTRAGTMNTEAFF.